The table lists the clone carrying this T cell receptor (beta chain) with many counts. Its antigen is as yet unknown. The sample originates from a study of blood T cells in healthy people across ages. Overall study results and limits: Strong correlation existed between TCR beta diversity and naive T cell percentage.

A second PCR of roughly 7 to 11 cycles used a sample-barcoded 5' primer and a J-beta primer mix. TCRdb reprocessed the 5' RACE reads via MiXCR and lists one record per CDR3 protein. The repertoire holds 1.5 million to 2 million distinct CDR3 sequences, 28% seen once, with roughly 8.2% in the top ten. Germline CDR1 reads MNHNY; CDR2 reads SVGAGI (reference sequence). The CDR3 is 14 amino acids. The trim removed 4 bases at V and 4 bases at J, leaving 5 bases unmatched. V and J are TRBV6-6 and TRBJ2-5; TRBD1 agrees at 8 bases. The source of this sequence is a woman in her twenties or thirties in good health. The sequenced sample consisted of blood. DNA of the CDR3: TGTGCCAGCAGTTCCCCGGACAGGGCAGAGACCCAGTACTTC. Its protein product is CASSSPDRAETQYF.